A selection of T cell receptor beta chains follows, all from one sample in a study of T cell repertoires in cytomegalovirus infection. TCRdb re-called the reads with MiXCR, one entry per CDR3 protein. There are approximately 120,000 distinct CDR3 sequences in the sample; 25% to 30% occur only once, and about 81% lies in the top ten. Their antigens are not known. The material was CD8+ T cells from cultured PBMCs, obtained from culture after CMV antigen stimulation. Source of these receptors: a human donor in good health (CMV status not recorded). Some clones in this sample may be carry-over from other donors' samples. Each CDR3 is given with its conserved first and last residue. The D gene is left open where the match is weak. The size field is filled for only some rows; it gives once, few, many or a size class.

>.|TRBJ2-7|19|.|TRBV6-1
TGTGCCAGCAGTGAAGACATTGTGGTTTTACAGGACCCCATCTACGAGCAGTACTTC
CASSEDIVVLQDPIYEQYF
>.|TRBJ2-7|14|TRBD2|TRBV7-2
TGTGCCAGCACCCCGAGCGGGGGGTGGGACGAGCAGTACTTC
CASTPSGGWDEQYF
>few|TRBJ1-4|16|.|TRBV7-6
TGTGCCAGCAGCGGGGGGAGTAGGGAGGACTGGGAAAAACTGTTTTTT
CASSGGSREDWEKLFF
>.|TRBJ2-1|13|.|TRBV6-6
TGTGCCAGCACACGGACGGAATACAATGAGCAGTTCTTC
CASTRTEYNEQFF
>.|TRBJ2-7|14|.|TRBV12-3/TRBV12-4
TGTGCCAGCAGTTTGTCGGGACACGGTATGGTGCAGTACTTC
CASSLSGHGMVQYF
>.|TRBJ2-2|14|.|TRBV15
TGTGCCACCAGCAGAGCTACCGGGGCCGGGGAGCTGTTTTTT
CATSRATGAGELFF
>few|TRBJ2-3|14|.|TRBV7-3
TGTGCCAGCAGCCTCACCAGCTCCACAGATACGCAGTATTTT
CASSLTSSTDTQYF
>.|TRBJ2-1|13|.|TRBV12-3/TRBV12-4
TGTGCCAGCAGTCCAGACAGTTACAATGAGCAGTTCTTC
CASSPDSYNEQFF
>.|TRBJ2-3|12|TRBD1|TRBV2
TGTGCCACCAGGACAGGGGTGGATACGCAGTATTTT
CATRTGVDTQYF
>.|TRBJ2-2|15|TRBD1|TRBV11-2
TGTGCCAGCAGCGCCCGGGACAGGGTAACCGGGGAGCTGTTTTTT
CASSARDRVTGELFF
>.|TRBJ1-5|15|TRBD1|TRBV6-1
TGTGCCAGCAGTGAAAGGGGACAGGGTCATCAGCCCCAGCATTTT
CASSERGQGHQPQHF
>many|TRBJ2-2|14|.|TRBV19
TGTGCCAGTAGTATAAGCGCCAACACCGGGGAGCTGTTTTTT
CASSISANTGELFF
>.|TRBJ1-1|13|.|TRBV5-1
TGCGCCAGCAGCTGGACAGAGAACACTGAAGCTTTCTTT
CASSWTENTEAFF
>.|TRBJ2-1|14|TRBD1|TRBV20-1
TGCAGTGCACCCGGACAGGGTTCCTACAATGAGCAGTTCTTC
CSAPGQGSYNEQFF
>.|TRBJ2-1|14|.|TRBV7-9
TGTGCCAGCGGCTTGTCTACATTGTACAATGAGCAGTTCTTC
CASGLSTLYNEQFF
>few|TRBJ2-7|12|.|TRBV20-1
TGCAGTGCTAGGGGCTATTCCTACGAGCAGTACTTC
CSARGYSYEQYF
>.|TRBJ2-2|16|TRBD2|TRBV5-6
TGTGCCAGCAGCGCTCTCGGGGGGAAGAACACCGGGGAGCTGTTTTTT
CASSALGGKNTGELFF
>.|TRBJ2-7|13|.|TRBV2
TGTGCCAGCAGTGCTTGGCAGTCCTACGAGCAGTACTTC
CASSAWQSYEQYF
>few|TRBJ1-2|13|.|TRBV19
TGTGCCAGTAGTATATCGACACGACTGGGCTACACCTTC
CASSISTRLGYTF
>.|TRBJ1-2|14|TRBD1|TRBV5-1
TGCGCCAGCAGCTTGAGGGACAGTAACTATGGCTACACCTTC
CASSLRDSNYGYTF
>few|TRBJ2-1|16|.|TRBV6-5
TGTGCCAGCAGCTATGCACAGGGCAGCTCCTACAATGAGCAGTTCTTC
CASSYAQGSSYNEQFF
>few|TRBJ2-1|18|TRBD2|TRBV11-2
TGTGCCAGCAGCTCAGGACTAGCGGGGGCTTCCTCCTACAATGAGCAGTTCTTC
CASSSGLAGASSYNEQFF
>few|TRBJ1-5|13|TRBD1|TRBV6-5
TGTGCCAGCAGTTTCACAGGGGGCGGCCCCCAGCATTTT
CASSFTGGGPQHF
>few|TRBJ1-4|14|TRBD1|TRBV11-2
TGTGCCAGCAGCTCGGGACAGGGGGCTGAAAAACTGTTTTTT
CASSSGQGAEKLFF
>few|TRBJ2-1|14|TRBD2|TRBV7-9
TGTGCCAGCAGCTACCCGACTAGCAGGGATGAGCAGTTCTTC
CASSYPTSRDEQFF
>.|TRBJ2-7|16|TRBD1|TRBV5-4
TGTGCCAGCAGCTTGGCCGGGACAGGGCTGACCTACGAGCAGTACTTC
CASSLAGTGLTYEQYF
>few|TRBJ2-7|14|TRBD1|TRBV28
TGTGCCAGCAGTTTTTCCGGGACAGATTACGAGCAGTACTTC
CASSFSGTDYEQYF
>.|TRBJ1-2|15|.|TRBV5-1
TGCGCCAGCAGCTTGGAGAAGGGAACTAACTATGGCTACACCTTC
CASSLEKGTNYGYTF